Detailed here is one TCR beta chain. The data were obtained in a study of blood T cell repertoires in COVID-19. Study-level information: Sources were T cells, B-cell-depleted T cells, or PBMCs; the material itself was cDNA or gDNA.

This CDR3 is built from 12 residues. The germline gives CDR1 SGHRS, CDR2 YFSETQ. The V end lost 2 bases, the J end lost 7 bases, and 9 bases lay between the germline ends. In the original processing: Amplification of reference gene primers provided the estimated nucleated cell counts. Assay: immunoSEQ multiplex PCR; the TCRdb copy retains only in-frame clones and omits some. V and J calls plus clone size are reproduced from that table; the DNA served to infer D and trimming. The data contain roughly 460,000 clones, over 85% of them singletons. Sample: peripheral blood. This TCR derives from a man aged 18 to 29 with COVID-19, enrolled during active disease. V usage is TRBV5-1 and J usage is TRBJ1-2, with a tentative D call TRBD1 (6 bases). The chain's CDR3 is CASSLSRGGYTF. The DNA for the CDR3 is TGCGCCAGCAGCTTAAGCAGGGGTGGCTACACCTTC.